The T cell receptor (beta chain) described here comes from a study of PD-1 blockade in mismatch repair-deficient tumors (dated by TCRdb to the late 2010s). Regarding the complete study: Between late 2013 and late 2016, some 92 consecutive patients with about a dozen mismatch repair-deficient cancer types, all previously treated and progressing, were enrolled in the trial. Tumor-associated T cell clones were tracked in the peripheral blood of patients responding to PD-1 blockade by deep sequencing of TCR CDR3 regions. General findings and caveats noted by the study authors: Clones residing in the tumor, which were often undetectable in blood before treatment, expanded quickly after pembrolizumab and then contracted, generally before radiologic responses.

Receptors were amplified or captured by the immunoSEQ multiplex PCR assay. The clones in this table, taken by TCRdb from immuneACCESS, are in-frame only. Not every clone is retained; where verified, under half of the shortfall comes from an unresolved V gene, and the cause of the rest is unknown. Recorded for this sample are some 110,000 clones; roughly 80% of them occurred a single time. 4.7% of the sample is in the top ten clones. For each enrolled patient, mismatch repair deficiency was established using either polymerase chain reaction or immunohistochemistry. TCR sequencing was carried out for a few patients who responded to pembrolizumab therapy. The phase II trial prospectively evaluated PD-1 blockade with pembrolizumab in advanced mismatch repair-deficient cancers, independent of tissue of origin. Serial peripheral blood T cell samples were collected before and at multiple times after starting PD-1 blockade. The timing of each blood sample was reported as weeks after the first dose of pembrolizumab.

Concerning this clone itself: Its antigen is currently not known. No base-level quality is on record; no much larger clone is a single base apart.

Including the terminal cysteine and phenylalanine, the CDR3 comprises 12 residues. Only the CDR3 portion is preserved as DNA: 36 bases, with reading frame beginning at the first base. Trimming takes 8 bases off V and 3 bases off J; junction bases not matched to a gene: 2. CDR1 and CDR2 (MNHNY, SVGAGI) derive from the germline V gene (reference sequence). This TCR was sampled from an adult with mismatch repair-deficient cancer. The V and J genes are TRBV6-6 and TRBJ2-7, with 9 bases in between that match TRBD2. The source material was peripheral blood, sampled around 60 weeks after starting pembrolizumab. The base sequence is TGTGCCAGCCATAGCGGGGGCTACGAGCAGTACTTC. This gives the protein CASHSGGYEQYF.